What follows is one TCR beta chain and its context. The data are from a study of stem cell transplantation in POMP-related autoinflammatory disease. Study-wide background: Through one year post-transplant, neutrophils and platelets were 100% of graft donor origin.

Repertoires were generated with immunoSEQ multiplex PCR, while TCRdb's copy carries only in-frame clones and drops some. The sample yields tens of thousands of clones, roughly 88% seen once. Per the germline V gene, CDR1 is DFQATT and CDR2 is SNEGSKA (reference sequence). The trim removed 3 bases at V and 5 bases at J, leaving 8 bases unmatched. The CDR3 extends over 16 amino acids. J is TRBJ1-6 and V is TRBV20-1; TRBD1 aligns across 9 bases. Sequenced here: CD4+ T cells from PBMCs, sampled after stem cell transplantation. This receptor was identified in a human patient with POMP-related autoinflammation and immune dysregulation (PRAID). Some T cells may possibly be graft donor cells. CDR3 loop: CSASFGTGSNNSPLHF. CDR3 DNA: TGCAGTGCTAGTTTCGGGACAGGGTCAAATAATTCACCCCTCCACTTT.